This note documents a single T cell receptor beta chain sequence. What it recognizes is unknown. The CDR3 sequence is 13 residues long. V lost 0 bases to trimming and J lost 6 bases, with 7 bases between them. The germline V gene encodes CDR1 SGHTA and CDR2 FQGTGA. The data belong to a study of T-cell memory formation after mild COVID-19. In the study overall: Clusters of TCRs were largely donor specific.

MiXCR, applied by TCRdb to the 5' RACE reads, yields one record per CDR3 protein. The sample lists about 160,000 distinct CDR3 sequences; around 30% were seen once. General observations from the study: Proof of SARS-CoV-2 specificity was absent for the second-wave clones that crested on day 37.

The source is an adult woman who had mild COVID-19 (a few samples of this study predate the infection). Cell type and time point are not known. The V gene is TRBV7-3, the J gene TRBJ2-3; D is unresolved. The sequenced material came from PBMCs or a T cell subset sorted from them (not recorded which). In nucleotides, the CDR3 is TGTGCCAGCAGCTTAACGCCTAGGGATACGCAGTATTTT. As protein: CASSLTPRDTQYF.